This T cell receptor beta chain emerged from a study of vaccination and CD4 T cells after COVID-19. The CDR3 contains 13 residues. Germline V lookup: CDR1 SNHLY, CDR2 FYNNEI. V was shortened by 3 bases and J by 13 bases, with 18 bases between the two germline ends. Treatment noted: roughly 11-day PBMC culture with coronavirus spike peptide pools or control peptides (ViraFEST assay). Gathering of the CD4+ T cells, from the unexposed donor, took place before the COVID-19 pandemic (2011-2018). This clonotype was seen more than once but under ten times. Its antigen remains unidentified. The Oncomine TCR Beta short-read assay was applied to DNA of cultured CD4+ T cells. Using its own MiXCR run on the PCR reads, TCRdb lists one record per CDR3 protein. This sample has some 8,900 distinct CDR3 sequences, with 45% found just once.

The chain employs TRBV2 and TRBJ1-2; D is unclear. This receptor was identified in a human donor in good health. Material for sequencing was CD4+ T cells from blood, cultured in vitro. CDR3 protein: CASSDRDRVVRTF. CDR3 coding DNA: TGTGCCAGCAGTGATCGAGATCGGGTCGTTCGCACCTTC. Full variable domain (outside the CDR3, taken from reference TRBV2 and TRBJ1-2): EPEVTQTPSHQVTQMGQEVILRCVPISNHLYFYWYRQILGQKVEFLVSFYNNEISEKSEIFDDQFSVERPDGSNFTLKIRSTKLEDSAMYFCASSDRDRVVRTFGSGTRLTVV.